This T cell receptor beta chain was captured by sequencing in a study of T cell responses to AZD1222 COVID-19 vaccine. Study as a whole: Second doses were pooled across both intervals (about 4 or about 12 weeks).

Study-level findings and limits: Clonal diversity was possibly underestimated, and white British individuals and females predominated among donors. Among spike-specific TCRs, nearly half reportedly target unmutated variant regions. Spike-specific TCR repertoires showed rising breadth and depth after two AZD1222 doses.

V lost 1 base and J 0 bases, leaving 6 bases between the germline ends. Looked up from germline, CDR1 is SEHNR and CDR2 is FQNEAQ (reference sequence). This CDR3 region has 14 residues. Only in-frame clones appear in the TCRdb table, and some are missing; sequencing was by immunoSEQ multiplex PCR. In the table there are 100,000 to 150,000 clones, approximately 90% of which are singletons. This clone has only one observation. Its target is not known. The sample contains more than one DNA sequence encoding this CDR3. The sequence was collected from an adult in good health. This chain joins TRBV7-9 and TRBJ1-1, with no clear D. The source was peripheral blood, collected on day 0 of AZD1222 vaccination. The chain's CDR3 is CASSLGTVNTEAFF. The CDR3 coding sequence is TGTGCCAGCAGCTTAGGGACGGTGAACACTGAAGCTTTCTTT.